This T cell receptor (beta chain) emerged from a study of cytomegalovirus exposure and HLA in healthy donors. Study-level findings and limits: The study recorded 150 to 200 TCR beta chains that were cytomegalovirus-associated. TCR beta sequences reportedly predicted the HLA-A and HLA-B alleles of most subjects accurately.

This clone was detected only a few times. Antigen unknown. The CDR3 consists of 15 residues. Germline V CDR1 and CDR2: SGDLS, YYNGEE. V gave up 0 bases and J gave up 5 bases; unmatched junction bases: 5. 13 Jbeta primers and 60 Vbeta primers were used for the PCR. Methods used by the authors: Some 10 million of around 85 million unique TCR beta chains were shared, per a later count. Some clones are missing from TCRdb's copy, which holds only in-frame ones; the method was immunoSEQ multiplex PCR. The DNA gave D and trimming, while V, J and clone size come from that table. The sample lists about 120,000 clones; roughly 14% were seen once.

The source material was PBMCs. V gene TRBV9 combines with J gene TRBJ2-5, with TRBD2 matching 9 bases. The receptor's source is a woman aged 18-30 years in good health and CMV-seronegative. CDR3 in DNA: TGTGCCAGCAGCGTAGGACTAGCGGCGGCGGAGACCCAGTACTTC. Amino acids: CASSVGLAAAETQYF. Supplemented by reference TRBV9 and TRBJ2-5, the full variable domain reads DSGVTQTPKHLITATGQRVTLRCSPRSGDLSVYWYQQSLDQGLQFLIQYYNGEERAKGNILERFSAQQFPDLHSELNLSSLELGDSALYFCASSVGLAAAETQYFGPGTRLLVL.